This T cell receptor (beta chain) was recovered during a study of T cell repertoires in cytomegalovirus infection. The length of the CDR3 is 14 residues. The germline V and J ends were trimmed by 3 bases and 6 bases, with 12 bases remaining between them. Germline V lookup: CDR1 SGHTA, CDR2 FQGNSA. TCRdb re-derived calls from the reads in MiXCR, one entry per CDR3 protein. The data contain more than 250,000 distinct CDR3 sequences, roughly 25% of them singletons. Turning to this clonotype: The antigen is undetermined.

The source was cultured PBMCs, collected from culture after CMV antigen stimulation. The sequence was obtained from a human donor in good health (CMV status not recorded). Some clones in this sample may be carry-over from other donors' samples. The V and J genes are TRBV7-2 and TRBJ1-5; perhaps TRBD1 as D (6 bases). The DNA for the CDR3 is TGTGCCAGCAGCTTGAGGCAGGGGCTTCAGCCCCAGCATTTT. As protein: CASSLRQGLQPQHF.